This T cell receptor beta chain was sequenced during a study of Ad26.COV2.S vaccination and SARS-CoV-2 variants. Overall study findings and caveats: Vaccine recipients surpassed placebo recipients in spike-specific TCR breadth. Non-spike TCR breadth did not differ much between vaccine and placebo recipients.

Treatment reported: roughly 18 received Ad26.COV2.S at low or high dose, single or two shots; about 5 received placebo; per-sample allocation not given. Following the first vaccine or placebo injection, samples were taken on day 63. Regarding this clone: Its antigen is still unknown.

The protocol was immunoSEQ multiplex PCR, while the TCRdb copy is restricted to in-frame clones and leaves out a portion. The profile covers about 350,000 clones, with approximately 86% appearing a single time and approximately 12% taken by the ten largest. The CDR3 runs to 16 residues. CDR1 is MDHEN, CDR2 SYDVKM, per germline. Trimming removed 6 bases from V and 9 bases from J, with 21 bases in between. The sample in question was peripheral blood, obtained in a trial of Ad26.COV2.S vaccine versus placebo. The receptor was derived from a person between 18 and 65 years old who received the Ad26.COV2.S COVID-19 vaccine or a placebo. This sequence joins TRBV28 and TRBJ1-6; a possible D gene is TRBD1 (5 bases). The DNA of the CDR3 is TGTGCCAGCAGCCCCCTATTGGGGGTCCTTGGTTCACCCCTCCACTTT. Translating it yields CASSPLLGVLGSPLHF.